Following are 5 T cell receptor beta chains from one sample sequenced in a study of T cell repertoires in cytomegalovirus infection. MiXCR was run by TCRdb on the reads, yielding one entry per CDR3 protein. The sample has hundreds of thousands of distinct CDR3 sequences; about 11% are singletons. The material sequenced was PBMCs. All receptors come from a human donor in good health (CMV status not recorded). Some clones in this sample may be carry-over from other donors' samples.

This clonotype has more than one count but fewer than ten. This chain connects TRBV19 to TRBJ1-5; 8 bases line up with TRBD1. The CDR3 has 16 amino acids. The germline V gene has CDR1 LNHDA and CDR2 SQIVND (reference sequence). The V and J ends lost 4 bases and 3 bases, in that order; junction bases with no gene match: 8. The CDR3 sequence: CASSRPTGVINQPQHF. CDR3 coding DNA: TGTGCCAGTAGTAGACCGACAGGGGTTATCAATCAGCCCCAGCATTTT. Combining the CDR3 with reference TRBV19 and TRBJ1-5 gives the whole variable domain DGGITQSPKYLFRKEGQNVTLSCEQNLNHDAMYWYRQDPGQGLRLIYYSQIVNDFQKGDIAEGYSVSREKKESFPLTVTSAQKNPTAFYLCASSRPTGVINQPQHFGDGTRLSIL.

The chain links TRBV19 to TRBJ1-2, with D perhaps matching TRBD1 (5 bases). Trimming stripped 3 bases from V and 4 bases from J, with 9 bases between. This CDR3 comprises 13 residues. The germline V gene has CDR1 LNHDA and CDR2 SQIVND (reference sequence). CDR3 residues: CASSIGAGYGYTF. CDR3 nucleotides: TGTGCCAGTAGTATCGGGGCCGGCTATGGCTACACCTTC.

This clonotype was seen ten or more times. The chain carries TRBV12-3 or TRBV12-4 and TRBJ1-2; no definite D call. CDR3 length equals 12 residues. V shed 5 bases and J shed 5 bases, with 9 bases lying between them. For the CDR3, the DNA is TGTGCCAGCAGTCCCGGGGAATATGGCTACACCTTC. It translates to CASSPGEYGYTF.

The V and J genes are TRBV14 and TRBJ2-7; D call uncertain. This CDR3 contains 15 residues. Germline V CDR1 and CDR2: SGHDN, FVKESK. Trimming left V 0 bases short and J 6 bases short, with 15 bases between. The CDR3 is CASSQESSTWLEQYF. CDR3 DNA sequence: TGTGCCAGCAGCCAAGAGTCATCGACTTGGCTCGAGCAGTACTTC.

The table lists this clonotype with many counts. This rearrangement joins TRBV18 to TRBJ2-2; D gene ambiguous. The V and J ends lost 4 bases and 1 base respectively, with 7 bases between them. The length of the CDR3 is 14 residues. In germline, CDR1 is KGHSH, CDR2 LQKENI. The CDR3 sequence is CASSLNRNTGELFF. DNA for the CDR3: TGTGCCAGCTCACTGAACAGGAACACCGGGGAGCTGTTTTTT.